This T cell receptor (beta chain) stems from a study of patients and donors after allogeneic stem cell transplantation. TCRdb used MiXCR to reprocess the RT-PCR reads, holding one entry per CDR3 protein. This table holds fewer than 200,000 distinct CDR3 sequences, approximately 28% found once. The junction had 9 bases not matched to a gene; V was cut back by 5 bases and J by 5 bases. Per the germline V gene, CDR1 is MNHEY and CDR2 is SMNVEV (reference sequence). The CDR3 runs 15 residues. The TCR sequence derives from a human donor who was either an allogeneic HSCT recipient or a stem cell or donor lymphocyte infusion donor (not recorded which). It is not recorded whose cells these are; they may come from a transplant donor. V gene TRBV27 combines with J gene TRBJ1-1; 9 positions match TRBD1. Sequenced material: blood, either unsorted or a sorted T cell fraction (not recorded which). The CDR3 loop reads CASSPYRGRITEAFF. The DNA for the CDR3 is TGTGCCAGCAGTCCCTACAGGGGGCGCATTACTGAAGCTTTCTTT.